The 10 T cell receptor beta chains in this list originate from one sample, sequenced in a study of cytomegalovirus exposure and HLA in healthy donors. Primers for the PCR totalled 60 Vbeta and 13 Jbeta. Here immunoSEQ multiplex PCR was the method, and the copy in TCRdb shows in-frame clones only, minus some. The sample includes about 170,000 clones, over 80% of them seen just once. Sequencing was done on a sample of PBMCs. The source of these receptors is a girl aged 10 to 17 in good health and CMV-seropositive.

The chain couples TRBV7-3 to TRBJ2-3; 10 bases align to TRBD2. CDR1 SGHTA and CDR2 FQGTGA come from the germline V gene. The length of the CDR3 is 15 residues. The V and J ends lost 3 bases and 4 bases, in that order; junction bases with no gene match: 4. The CDR3, as DNA: TGTGCCAGCAGCTTGGAGCGGGGGGGCGCAGATACGCAGTATTTT. Residues: CASSLERGGADTQYF.

V usage is TRBV9 and J usage is TRBJ1-4; maybe TRBD1 (5 bases). CDR3 size: 15 residues. V was cut by 5 bases and J by 6 bases, with 17 bases left in between. The germline CDR1 and CDR2 sequences are SGDLS and YYNGEE. This CDR3 reads CASSSRQSDYEKLFF. CDR3 in DNA: TGTGCCAGCAGTAGCCGACAGTCTGATTATGAAAAACTGTTTTTT. Filled out from reference TRBV9 and TRBJ1-4, the complete variable domain reads DSGVTQTPKHLITATGQRVTLRCSPRSGDLSVYWYQQSLDQGLQFLIQYYNGEERAKGNILERFSAQQFPDLHSELNLSSLELGDSALYFCASSSRQSDYEKLFFGSGTQLSVL.

The gene calls are TRBV20-1 and TRBJ2-7; D not certain. V was trimmed by 3 bases and J by 6 bases, leaving 9 bases between them. CDR1 DFQATT and CDR2 SNEGSKA come from the germline V gene (reference sequence). The CDR3 consists of 11 residues. CDR3 loop: CSASSGAEQYF. The DNA of the CDR3 is TGCAGTGCTAGTTCGGGTGCCGAGCAGTACTTC.

The chain has TRBV5-1 and TRBJ1-1; 8 nucleotides align to TRBD1. V shed 4 bases and J 5 bases; nucleotides not matched to a gene: 10. CDR1 SGHRS and CDR2 YFSETQ come from the germline V gene. This CDR3 is built from 15 residues. CDR3 region: CASSPNTGGWTEAFF. As DNA, the CDR3 is TGCGCCAGCAGCCCAAACACAGGGGGATGGACTGAAGCTTTCTTT.

V gene TRBV11-2 combines with J gene TRBJ2-1, with a tentative D call TRBD2 (7 bases). From germline, CDR1 is SGHAT and CDR2 FQNNGV. V was trimmed by 5 bases and J by 9 bases, leaving 20 bases between them. There are 15 residues in the CDR3. The CDR3 DNA reads TGTGCCAGCAGCCCCCCGGGGGCGGGAGCGGCTGAGCAGTTCTTC. It translates to CASSPPGAGAAEQFF.

V and J are TRBV21-1 and TRBJ2-5; the table gives TRBD1 as D, unverified against the DNA. TRBV21-1 is a pseudogene. The CDR3 is 15 residues long. CDR3 DNA sequence: TGTGCCAGCAGCAATGAAGGACAGGTCCAAGAGACCCAGTACTTC. Translating gives CASSNEGQVQETQYF.

This clone appeared a few times. Here the CDR3 DNA reads TGTGCCAGCAGCCTTAGCAGGGGTGCTGAAGCTTTCTTT. It yields the protein CASSLSRGAEAFF. The chain couples TRBV6-1 to TRBJ1-1; maybe TRBD1 (6 bases). The CDR3 spans 13 residues. Trimming took 6 bases from V and 6 from J, leaving 14 bases between them. The germline gives CDR1 MNHNS, CDR2 SASEGT.

This chain uses TRBV6-6 with TRBJ2-7; 14 nucleotides agree with TRBD2. The length of the CDR3 is 16 residues. CDR1 is MNHNY and CDR2 is SVGAGI in the germline V gene (reference sequence). The V gene end was trimmed by 4 bases and the J gene end by 7 bases; junction bases not matched to a gene: 9. The CDR3 nucleotides are TGTGCCAGCAGTTGGACGACTAGCGGGAGGGCCGGGGAGCAGTACTTC. It encodes CASSWTTSGRAGEQYF.

The V and J genes are TRBV10-2 and TRBJ2-7; 11 bases agree with TRBD2. The CDR3 has 14 amino acids. From germline, CDR1 is WSHSY and CDR2 SAAADI. With V trimmed by 7 bases and J by 2 bases, 4 bases remained unmatched. The CDR3 sequence: CASTLTSGAYEQYF. The CDR3 nucleotides read TGCGCCAGCACCCTGACTAGCGGGGCCTACGAGCAGTACTTC.

The chain carries TRBV19 and TRBJ2-7; 7 nucleotides line up with TRBD1. The germline V gene has CDR1 LNHDA and CDR2 SQIVND (reference sequence). CDR3 size: 15 residues. Unmatched junction bases numbered 8, after V lost 1 base and J lost 5 bases. CDR3 bases: TGTGCCAGTAGTATAGCGCAGGGGGAGATGGACGAGCAGTACTTC. It is translated as CASSIAQGEMDEQYF.